These 21 T cell receptor beta chains were sequenced from one sample in a study of T cells in Graves' hyperthyroidism and ophthalmopathy. Researchers amplified the TCR beta CDR3 regions from RNA transcripts. Primed by the HTBI set, a first-round RT-PCR was run on the TCR CDR3. TCRdb re-called the multiplex PCR reads through MiXCR, storing one row per CDR3 protein. The table includes about 590,000 distinct CDR3 sequences, 15% to 19% detected once. Sequencing used blood. These receptors originate from a woman in her 30s with Graves' hyperthyroidism.

This clonotype was detected a few times. The CDR3 sequence: CASSHRLAGVETQYF. Here the CDR3 DNA reads TGTGCCAGCAGCCACAGACTAGCGGGAGTGGAGACCCAGTACTTC. V usage is TRBV3-1 and J usage is TRBJ2-5, with 12 bases matching TRBD2. There are 15 residues in the CDR3. V lost 3 bases to trimming and J lost 5 bases; unmatched junction nucleotides: 4. CDR1 is LGHDT and CDR2 is YNNKEL in the germline V gene (reference sequence).

This clonotype has at least ten counts. The chain couples TRBV12-3 or TRBV12-4 to TRBJ2-1, with D possibly matching TRBD1 (5 bases). V lost 5 bases and J lost 0, with 11 bases in between. The length of the CDR3 is 15 residues. CDR3 in DNA: TGTGCCAGCAGTCCCATCCAGGGCTCCTACAATGAGCAGTTCTTC. This sequence encodes CASSPIQGSYNEQFF.

This clonotype was recorded a few times. The V and J genes are TRBV19 and TRBJ2-5; perhaps TRBD2 as D (6 bases). CDR3 size: 15 residues. Germline CDR1 reads LNHDA; CDR2 reads SQIVND (reference sequence). V lost 5 bases and J 5 bases, leaving 18 bases between the germline ends. This chain's CDR3 is CASSGENGRWETQYF. The CDR3 coding sequence is TGTGCCAGTAGTGGGGAGAACGGGAGATGGGAGACCCAGTACTTC.

V usage is TRBV7-9 and J usage is TRBJ1-1, with TRBD1 identical over 7 bases. The CDR3 runs to 15 residues. Germline V gene data show CDR1 as SEHNR and CDR2 as FQNEAQ (reference sequence). Trimming removed 6 bases from V and 0 bases from J; junction bases left unmatched: 7. In DNA, the CDR3 is TGTGCCAGCAGGGGGAGACAGGGACTGAACACTGAAGCTTTCTTT. Its protein is CASRGRQGLNTEAFF.

There are many counts of this clonotype. The rearrangement joins TRBV12-3 or TRBV12-4 to TRBJ2-2; TRBD1 aligns across 11 bases. Germline trimming cut 7 bases from V and 5 bases from J; bases unmatched to any gene: 3. This CDR3 has 14 residues. For the CDR3, the DNA is TGTGCCAGCACGGACAGGGGGCAGACCGGGGAGCTGTTTTTT. Protein product: CASTDRGQTGELFF.

In this sample, this clonotype turned up a few times. The chain recombines TRBV12-3 or TRBV12-4 with TRBJ2-1; no firm D call. The CDR3 is 12 amino acids. Between the trimmed V and J ends, which lost 3 bases and 15 bases, there was a span of 15 bases. The CDR3 coding sequence is TGTGCCAGCAGTTTCGGGCCCCTGGATCCGTTCTTC. It yields the protein CASSFGPLDPFF.

For this clonotype: Sequence at one end of the junction differs from germline and may be a read error. The chain has TRBV6-1 and TRBJ2-7; 10 bases are a match to TRBD2. Germline V gene sequence: CDR1 MNHNS, CDR2 SASEGT. CDR3 length: 13 residues. The CDR3 DNA is TGTGCCAGCACTAGCGGGGGCTCCCACGAGCAGTACTTC. Its translation is CASTSGGSHEQYF.

A few counts support this clonotype. The V call is TRBV7-2, the J call TRBJ2-2, with D perhaps TRBD2 (7 bases). Germline V gene sequence: CDR1 SGHTA, CDR2 FQGNSA. V was clipped by 8 bases and J by 4 bases, with 23 bases between them. The CDR3 contains 17 residues. CDR3 amino acids: CASASGGGGMGTGELFF. CDR3 in DNA: TGTGCCAGCGCATCTGGGGGCGGGGGAATGGGCACCGGGGAGCTGTTTTTT.

This clonotype was seen at least ten times. The chain joins TRBV27 to TRBJ2-1; no clear D. Germline CDR1 reads MNHEY; CDR2 reads SMNVEV (reference sequence). Trimming stripped 4 bases from V and 2 bases from J, with 12 bases between. The CDR3 spans 15 residues. This chain's CDR3 is CASSSFGGAYNEQFF. The CDR3 coding sequence is TGTGCCAGCAGTTCATTTGGCGGAGCCTACAATGAGCAGTTCTTC.

The chain carries TRBV6-2 or TRBV6-3 and TRBJ2-6; 7 positions match TRBD1. CDR1 is MNHEY and CDR2 is SVGEGT in the germline V gene. The CDR3 loop spans 17 amino acids. With V trimmed by 6 bases and J by 0 bases, 8 bases remained unmatched. CDR3 sequence reads: CASSPRQGRSGANVLTF. The CDR3 nucleotides are TGTGCCAGCAGCCCTCGACAGGGACGCTCTGGGGCCAACGTCCTGACTTTC.

This clonotype was seen ten or more times. The chain links TRBV11-2 to TRBJ2-7; 8 nucleotides agree with TRBD1. This CDR3 has 15 amino acids. Per the germline V gene, CDR1 is SGHAT and CDR2 is FQNNGV. The trim removed 4 bases at V and 4 bases at J, leaving 9 bases unmatched. CDR3 sequence (DNA): TGTGCCAGCAGCTCCGACCTTGGGACAGGATACGAGCAGTACTTC. Amino acid sequence: CASSSDLGTGYEQYF.

This clonotype appeared a few times. The J gene is TRBJ1-1, the V gene TRBV19, with D hard to call. V gave up 9 bases and J gave up 5 bases, with 16 bases separating them. The germline V gene encodes CDR1 LNHDA and CDR2 SQIVND (reference sequence). The CDR3 length is 13 residues. The CDR3 sequence: CASTLWGRTEAFF. The CDR3 DNA reads TGTGCCAGCACCCTCTGGGGAAGAACTGAAGCTTTCTTT.

This clonotype showed up just a few times. The rearrangement joins TRBV5-6 to TRBJ2-7; no clear D. Trimming removed 0 bases from V and 5 bases from J, with 18 bases in between. The CDR3 extends over 16 amino acids. Per germline, CDR1 SGHDT and CDR2 YYEEEE. The CDR3 DNA reads as TGTGCCAGCAGCTTGGAGGTGCTACCGGAACCCAACGAGCAGTACTTC. Translation: CASSLEVLPEPNEQYF.

The V gene is TRBV6-2 or TRBV6-3, the J gene TRBJ2-7, with 14 bases aligning to TRBD2. V trimming: 2 bases; J trimming: 3 bases; junction bases outside the gene matches: 9. Per germline, CDR1 MNHEY and CDR2 SVGEGT. The CDR3 totals 18 residues. The CDR3 loop reads CASSYGWTSGRTNYEQYF. The CDR3 bases are TGTGCCAGCAGTTACGGTTGGACTAGCGGGAGGACTAACTACGAGCAGTACTTC.

This clonotype appeared many times. The genes are TRBV27 and TRBJ2-7; TRBD2 matches 11 bases. The J segment lost 3 bases and the V segment lost 6 bases, leaving 10 bases of the junction unmatched. The CDR3 consists of 16 residues. CDR1 MNHEY and CDR2 SMNVEV come from the germline V gene (reference sequence). CDR3 DNA sequence: TGTGCCAGCAGCCTCACCTCTAGCGGGGGGCACTACGAGCAGTACTTC. This gives the protein CASSLTSSGGHYEQYF.

This clonotype was observed at least ten times. The chain employs TRBV5-1 and TRBJ2-3; D gene unclear. Trimming removed 0 bases from V and 2 bases from J, with 7 bases in between. The CDR3 totals 14 residues. The germline V gene has CDR1 SGHRS and CDR2 YFSETQ. The CDR3: CASSLVGFTDTQYF. CDR3 sequence (DNA): TGCGCCAGCAGCTTGGTAGGGTTCACAGATACGCAGTATTTT.

The sample holds many counts of this clonotype. The chain employs TRBV13 and TRBJ2-1; 10 bases line up with TRBD2. The V gene end was trimmed by 4 bases and the J gene end by 7 bases; junction bases not matched to a gene: 7. The germline CDR1 and CDR2 sequences are PRHDT and FYEKMQ (reference sequence). The CDR3 spans 15 residues. The CDR3 nucleotides read TGTGCCAGCAGCTGGCTAGCGGGAGCGGGAAATGAGCAGTTCTTC. It translates to CASSWLAGAGNEQFF.

This clonotype was observed a few times. The chain joins TRBV29-1 to TRBJ2-1, with TRBD2 matching over 8 bases. Germline CDR1 reads SQVTM; CDR2 reads ANQGSEA. This CDR3 has 14 amino acids. Trimming at V came to 1 base and at J to 10 bases, leaving 9 bases not matched to a gene. CDR3 DNA sequence: TGCAGCGTTGAAGGGTTCCGGGAGGGCCCGGAGCAGTTCTTC. It translates to CSVEGFREGPEQFF.

The table lists this clonotype with many counts. The chain couples TRBV11-2 to TRBJ2-3; 10 positions agree with TRBD2. The CDR3 contains 18 residues. Unmatched junction bases numbered 11, after V lost 1 base and J lost 4 bases. CDR1 is SGHAT, CDR2 FQNNGV, per germline. CDR3 in amino acids: CASSLVVVAGGIADTQYF. CDR3 DNA: TGTGCCAGCAGCTTAGTGGTTGTAGCGGGAGGAATCGCAGATACGCAGTATTTT. The variable domain in full, with the rest retrieved from reference TRBV11-2 and TRBJ2-3, is EAGVAQSPRYKIIEKRQSVAFWCNPISGHATLYWYQQILGQGPKLLIQFQNNGVVDDSQLPKDRFSAERLKGVDSTLKIQPAKLEDSAVYLCASSLVVVAGGIADTQYFGPGTRLTVL.

The rearrangement joins TRBV7-9 to TRBJ2-2; 8 nucleotides match TRBD2. In germline, CDR1 is SEHNR, CDR2 FQNEAQ (reference sequence). This CDR3 has 16 residues. The ends lost 2 bases at V and 0 bases at J; junction bases unmatched: 2. CDR3 amino acids: CASSLPGGPNTGELFF. The CDR3 DNA is TGTGCCAGCAGCTTACCGGGGGGGCCGAACACCGGGGAGCTGTTTTTT.

This clonotype appeared many times. This rearrangement joins TRBV11-2 to TRBJ2-1, with TRBD2 matching over 16 bases. The CDR3 has 21 residues. Germline V gene data show CDR1 as SGHAT and CDR2 as FQNNGV. V was pared by 4 bases and J by 1 base, with 13 bases of the junction left unmatched. CDR3 in DNA: TGTGCCAGCAGCTCGGGGGGGACTAGCGGGAGGGCCAGAGCGTCCTACAATGAGCAGTTCTTC. This sequence encodes CASSSGGTSGRARASYNEQFF.